This section outlines one TCR beta chain sequence together with its context. The antigen is undetermined. PCR used 60 Vbeta primers and 13 Jbeta primers. Generated by immunoSEQ multiplex PCR, the TCRdb table keeps only in-frame clones and is missing some. The table includes approximately 120,000 clones, 75% to 90% detected once. This sample was included in a study of cytomegalovirus exposure and HLA in healthy donors. Trimming removed 1 base at V and 2 bases at J, with 6 bases between. The CDR3 is 13 residues long. CDR1 and CDR2 (germline): MDHEN, SYDVKM. Study-level points and caveats: An analysis that was carried out later associated fewer than 20,000 TCR beta sequences with HLA alleles at 0.05 false discovery rate. The authors later found most CMV-associated TCR beta chains appeared HLA-restricted. A further, later analysis showed that HLA-associated TCR beta chains (compared with equally common others) were more clonally expanded. A few CMV-associated chains were confirmed in vitro to be specific for CMV antigens.

This clonotype was obtained from a woman aged 30 to 39 in good health and CMV-seropositive. V and J are TRBV28 and TRBJ2-7; no clear D gene. Material for sequencing was PBMCs. This CDR3 is CASSLSGPYEQYF. The CDR3 DNA follows: TGTGCCAGCAGTTTATCAGGCCCCTACGAGCAGTACTTC.